This T cell receptor (beta chain) was obtained from a study of CD8 T cells in ankylosing spondylitis. This clonotype was recorded many times. Its antigen is undetermined. Overall study results and limits: Disease-linked clones proved CD8+ and comparatively uncommon in peripheral blood.

In TCRdb, the 5' RACE reads were re-called with MiXCR into one record per CDR3 protein. The sample gives about 130,000 distinct CDR3 sequences, approximately 7.3% of which show up once; 9.5% to 15% is in the top ten. Germline-derived CDR1 and CDR2 are DFQATT and SNEGSKA (reference sequence). The V segment lost 2 bases and the J segment 6 bases; nucleotides outside the gene matches: 2. The CDR3 length is 14 residues. Sequenced input: blood, either unsorted or a sorted T cell fraction (not recorded which). The chain links TRBV20-1 to TRBJ2-2; TRBD2 matches 11 bases. The TCR sequence derives from a female donor with ankylosing spondylitis or in good health (not recorded which). Written as DNA, the CDR3 is TGCAGTGCTAGAACTAGCGGGGGTGCCGGGGAGCTGTTTTTT. This encodes CSARTSGGAGELFF.